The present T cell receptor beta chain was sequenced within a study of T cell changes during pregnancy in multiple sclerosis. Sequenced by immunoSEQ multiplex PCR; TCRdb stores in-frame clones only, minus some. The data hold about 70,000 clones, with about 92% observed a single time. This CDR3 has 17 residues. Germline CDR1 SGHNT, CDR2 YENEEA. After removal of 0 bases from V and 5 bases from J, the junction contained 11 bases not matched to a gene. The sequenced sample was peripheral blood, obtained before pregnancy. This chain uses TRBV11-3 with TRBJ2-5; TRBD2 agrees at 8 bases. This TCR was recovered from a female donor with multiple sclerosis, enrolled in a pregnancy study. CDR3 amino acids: CASSLDGGAGARETQYF. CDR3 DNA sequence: TGTGCCAGCAGCTTAGATGGGGGAGCGGGAGCTAGGGAGACCCAGTACTTC.